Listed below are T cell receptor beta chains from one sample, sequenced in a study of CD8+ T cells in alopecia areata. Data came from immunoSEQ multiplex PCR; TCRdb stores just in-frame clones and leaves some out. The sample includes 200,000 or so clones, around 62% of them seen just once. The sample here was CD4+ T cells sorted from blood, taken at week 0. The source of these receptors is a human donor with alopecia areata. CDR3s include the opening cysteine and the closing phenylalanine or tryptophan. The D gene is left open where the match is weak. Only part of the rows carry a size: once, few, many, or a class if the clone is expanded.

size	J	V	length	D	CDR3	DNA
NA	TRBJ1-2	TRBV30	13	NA	CAWSLGTPYGYTF	TGTGCCTGGAGCCTAGGGACGCCCTATGGCTACACCTTC
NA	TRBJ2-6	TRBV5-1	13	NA	CASSLFQGNVLTF	TGCGCCAGCAGCTTGTTTCAGGGTAACGTCCTGACTTTC
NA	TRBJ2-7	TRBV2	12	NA	CASSGGSYEQYF	TGTGCCAGCAGTGGGGGATCCTACGAGCAGTACTTC
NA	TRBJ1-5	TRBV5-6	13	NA	CASSGAGNQPQHF	TGTGCCAGCAGCGGGGCGGGCAATCAGCCCCAGCATTTT
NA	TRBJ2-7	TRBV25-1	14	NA	CASSRTWNTYEQYF	TGTGCCAGCAGTCGGACCTGGAATACCTACGAGCAGTACTTC
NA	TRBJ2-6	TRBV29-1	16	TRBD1	CSVTGTGTSRANVLTF	TGCAGCGTTACCGGGACAGGTACCTCTCGGGCCAACGTCCTGACTTTC
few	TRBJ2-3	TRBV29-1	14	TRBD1	CSVRQGAGTDTQYF	TGCAGCGTCCGACAGGGGGCCGGCACAGATACGCAGTATTTT
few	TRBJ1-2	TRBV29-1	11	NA	CSVRRAESYTF	TGCAGCGTCAGACGGGCAGAGAGCTACACCTTC
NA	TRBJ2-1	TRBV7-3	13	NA	CASSSMRGGEQFF	TGTGCCAGCAGCTCCATGAGGGGGGGTGAGCAGTTCTTC
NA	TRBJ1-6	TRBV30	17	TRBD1	CAWSTAGTGVPDSPLHF	TGTGCCTGGAGTACGGCCGGGACAGGGGTTCCAGATTCACCCCTCCACTTT
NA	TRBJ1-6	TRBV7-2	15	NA	CASSQGRNYNSPLHF	TGTGCCAGCAGCCAGGGACGGAACTATAATTCACCCCTCCACTTT
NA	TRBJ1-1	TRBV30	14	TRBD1	CASVTGQVNTEAFF	TGTGCCTCTGTGACAGGGCAGGTGAACACTGAAGCTTTCTTT
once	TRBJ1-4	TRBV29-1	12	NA	CSVREHNEKLFF	TGCAGCGTTCGGGAGCATAATGAAAAACTGTTTTTT
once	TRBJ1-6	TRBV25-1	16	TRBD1	CASSGFRDRDNSPLHF	TGTGCCAGCAGTGGATTCCGGGACAGGGACAATTCACCCCTCCACTTT
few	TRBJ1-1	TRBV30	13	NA	CAWSEEMNTEAFF	TGTGCCTGGAGTGAAGAAATGAACACTGAAGCTTTCTTT
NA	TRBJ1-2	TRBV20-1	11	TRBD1	CSATGGRGYTF	TGCAGTGCAACAGGGGGCCGTGGCTACACCTTC
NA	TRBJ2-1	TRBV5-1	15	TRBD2	CASSLTSGSNNEQFF	TGCGCCAGCAGCTTGACTAGCGGGAGTAACAATGAGCAGTTCTTC
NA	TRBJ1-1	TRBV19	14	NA	CASSMRARGSEAFF	TGTGCCAGTAGTATGAGGGCGCGGGGCTCTGAAGCTTTCTTT
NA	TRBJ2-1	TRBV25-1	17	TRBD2	CASSDSTSGSSYNEQFF	TGTGCCAGCAGTGATAGTACTAGCGGGAGCTCCTACAATGAGCAGTTCTTC
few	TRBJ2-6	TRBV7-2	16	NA	CASSYRRSPEANVLTF	TGTGCCAGCAGCTACCGCAGGTCCCCGGAGGCCAACGTCCTGACTTTC
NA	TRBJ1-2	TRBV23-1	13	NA	CASSQSWFYGYTF	TGCGCCAGCAGTCAATCCTGGTTTTATGGCTACACCTTC
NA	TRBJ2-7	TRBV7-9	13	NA	CASSLHIAYEQYF	TGTGCCAGCAGCCTCCACATTGCCTACGAGCAGTACTTC
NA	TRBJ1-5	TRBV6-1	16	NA	CASSVQGYLSNQPQHF	TGTGCCAGCAGTGTACAGGGCTATCTTAGCAATCAGCCCCAGCATTTT
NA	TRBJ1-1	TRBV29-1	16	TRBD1	CSVVPRTGAMNTEAFF	TGCAGCGTTGTACCTCGGACAGGGGCGATGAACACTGAAGCTTTCTTT
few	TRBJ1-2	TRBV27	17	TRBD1	CASSSPLRQGGSYGYTF	TGTGCCAGCAGTTCCCCTCTCCGACAGGGGGGTTCCTATGGCTACACCTTC
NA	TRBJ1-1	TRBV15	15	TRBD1	CATSRSGTGETEAFF	TGTGCCACCAGCAGATCCGGGACAGGTGAAACTGAAGCTTTCTTT
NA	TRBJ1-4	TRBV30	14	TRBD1	CAWSDRGRTEKLFF	TGTGCCTGGAGTGACAGGGGGCGGACTGAAAAACTGTTTTTT
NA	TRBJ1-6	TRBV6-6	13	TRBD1	CASSGQGSSPLHF	TGTGCCAGCTCGGGACAGGGAAGTTCACCCCTCCACTTT
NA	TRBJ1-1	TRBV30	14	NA	CAWTGQIMNTEAFF	TGTGCCTGGACAGGACAGATAATGAACACTGAAGCTTTCTTT
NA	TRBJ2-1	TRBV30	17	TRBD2	CAWSVLAYSGTYNEQFF	TGTGCCTGGAGTGTACTCGCGTACAGCGGGACCTACAATGAGCAGTTCTTC
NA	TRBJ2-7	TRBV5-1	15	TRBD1	CASRTWTGATNEQYF	TGCGCCAGCAGAACCTGGACAGGGGCAACAAACGAGCAGTACTTC
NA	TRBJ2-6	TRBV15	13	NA	CATSTGQVNVLTF	TGTGCCACCAGCACGGGTCAGGTCAACGTCCTGACTTTC
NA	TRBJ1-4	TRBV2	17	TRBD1	CASSDWTGGTANEKLFF	TGTGCCAGCAGTGATTGGACAGGGGGCACGGCTAATGAAAAACTGTTTTTT
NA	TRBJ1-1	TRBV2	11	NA	CASSEAGKAFF	TGTGCCAGCAGTGAGGCGGGGAAAGCTTTCTTT
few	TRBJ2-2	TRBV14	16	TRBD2	CASSPLAGGYTGELFF	TGTGCCAGCAGCCCTTTGGCGGGAGGATATACCGGGGAGCTGTTTTTT
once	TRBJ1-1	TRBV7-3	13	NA	CASSRGEGTEAFF	TGTGCCAGCAGCCGGGGCGAGGGCACTGAAGCTTTCTTT
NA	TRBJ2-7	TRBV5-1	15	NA	CASSLTGQISNEQYF	TGCGCCAGCAGCTTAACCGGACAGATTTCTAACGAGCAGTACTTC
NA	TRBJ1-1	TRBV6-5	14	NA	CASSFRGLATEAFF	TGTGCCAGCAGTTTTCGGGGGTTGGCCACTGAAGCTTTCTTT
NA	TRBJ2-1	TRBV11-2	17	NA	CASSLGILPSSYNEQFF	TGTGCCAGCAGCTTAGGGATACTACCGAGCTCCTACAATGAGCAGTTCTTC
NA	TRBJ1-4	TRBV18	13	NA	CASSRGTDEKLFF	TGTGCCAGCTCACGGGGGACGGATGAAAAACTGTTTTTT
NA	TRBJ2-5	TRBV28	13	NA	CASSYGGPETQYF	TGTGCCAGCAGTTACGGGGGGCCCGAGACCCAGTACTTC
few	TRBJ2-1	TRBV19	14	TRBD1	CASSIDRGPGEQFF	TGTGCCAGTAGTATAGACAGGGGGCCGGGTGAGCAGTTCTTC
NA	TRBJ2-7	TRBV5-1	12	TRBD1	CASSPGQGEQYF	TGCGCCAGCAGCCCCGGACAGGGCGAGCAGTACTTC
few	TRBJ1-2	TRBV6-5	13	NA	CASSYSLRDGYTF	TGTGCCAGCAGTTACTCGCTACGGGATGGCTACACCTTC